This T cell receptor beta chain stems from a study of control samples from healthy donors and cancer patients. As for this clone: Sequence at one end of the junction differs from germline and may be a read error.

Some clones are missing from TCRdb's copy, which holds only in-frame ones; the method was immunoSEQ multiplex PCR. The sample holds about 140,000 clones; roughly 94% are singletons and the top ten take roughly 13%. Per the germline V gene, CDR1 is SSHAT and CDR2 is FNYEAQ (reference sequence). There are 13 residues in the CDR3. V and J are TRBV7-7 and TRBJ1-2; possibly TRBD1 for D (6 bases). The TCR originated in a man aged 35 to 55 in good health. The specimen was blood. This chain's CDR3 is CASSQQGLYGYTF. CDR3 coding DNA: TGTGCTAGCAGCCAACAGGGCCTCTATGGCTACACCTTC.